This is a list of T cell receptor beta chains from one sample in a study of blood T cell repertoires in COVID-19. Sequenced by immunoSEQ multiplex PCR; TCRdb stores in-frame clones only, minus some. The sample carries around 130,000 clones, approximately 80% recorded once. The specimen sequenced was peripheral blood. Receptor source: a woman between 55 and 75 years old with acute or convalescent COVID-19. Each CDR3 is given with its conserved first and last residue. A D gene is named only where the DNA matches it firmly. Size is omitted from some rows. Given values are once, few, many or a class for expanded clones.

J | D | V | size | CDR3 | DNA
TRBJ1-4 | - | TRBV28 | - | CASSLLAGKEKLFF | TGTGCCAGCAGTTTACTGGCAGGAAAGGAAAAACTGTTTTTT
TRBJ1-1 | TRBD1 | TRBV30 | - | CASQMDRGNTEAFF | TGTGCCTCCCAAATGGACAGGGGGAACACTGAAGCTTTCTTT
TRBJ2-1 | - | TRBV5-4 | - | CASSLDGGPLDEQFF | TGTGCCAGCAGCTTGGACGGAGGACCCCTCGATGAGCAGTTCTTC
TRBJ1-4 | - | TRBV13 | - | CASSGGVATNEKLFF | TGTGCCAGCAGTGGCGGGGTTGCAACTAATGAAAAACTGTTTTTT
TRBJ2-1 | TRBD2 | TRBV24-1 | - | CATSFSGAPLDNEQFF | TGTGCCACCAGTTTTAGCGGGGCGCCTTTGGACAATGAGCAGTTCTTC
TRBJ2-5 | TRBD2 | TRBV7-6 | - | CASSTGTSGEETQYF | TGTGCCAGCAGCACCGGGACTAGCGGAGAGGAGACCCAGTACTTC
TRBJ2-1 | - | TRBV3-1/TRBV3-2 | - | CASSQLERGEQFF | TGTGCCAGCAGCCAACTAGAGAGAGGCGAGCAGTTCTTC
TRBJ1-5 | - | TRBV7-9 | - | CASSWLDQPQHF | TGTGCCAGCAGCTGGCTGGATCAGCCCCAGCATTTT
TRBJ1-1 | - | TRBV18 | - | CASSVDRNTEAFF | TGTGCCAGCTCAGTTGACAGGAACACTGAAGCTTTCTTT
TRBJ1-2 | - | TRBV6-5 | - | CASGHSTTDYGYTF | TGTGCCAGCGGCCACTCGACAACCGACTATGGCTACACCTTC
TRBJ2-1 | - | TRBV27 | - | CASSLLGRGNNEQFF | TGTGCCAGCAGTTTATTGGGCAGGGGCAACAATGAGCAGTTCTTC
TRBJ2-7 | - | TRBV30 | - | CASAGGPYEQYF | TGTGCCTCCGCCGGGGGACCCTACGAGCAGTACTTC
TRBJ1-1 | - | TRBV19 | once | CASSIRTGDTEAFF | TGTGCCAGTAGTATAAGGACTGGGGACACTGAAGCTTTCTTT
TRBJ1-1 | - | TRBV7-3 | - | CASSLTGNTEAFF | TGTGCCAGCAGCCTGACAGGGAACACTGAAGCTTTCTTT
TRBJ2-1 | - | TRBV2 | - | CASIREVHNEQFF | TGTGCCAGCATACGTGAGGTTCACAATGAGCAGTTCTTC
TRBJ1-1 | - | TRBV13 | - | CASSRLRGTNTEAFF | TGTGCCAGCAGTCGCCTAAGGGGAACTAACACTGAAGCTTTCTTT
TRBJ1-2 | - | TRBV27 | few | CASSRNRDLNYGYTF | TGTGCCAGCAGTCGGAACAGGGACCTTAACTATGGCTACACCTTC
TRBJ1-5 | TRBD1 | TRBV2 | - | CASRGAGGRLGNQPQHF | TGTGCCAGCCGTGGGGCAGGGGGCAGATTAGGGAATCAGCCCCAGCATTTT
TRBJ1-1 | TRBD1 | TRBV10-3 | - | CAISDYDRGDTEAFF | TGTGCCATCAGTGACTACGACAGGGGCGACACTGAAGCTTTCTTT
TRBJ1-2 | TRBD1 | TRBV11-2 | - | CASSSGTGFGGYTF | TGTGCCAGCAGCTCCGGGACAGGCTTTGGTGGCTACACCTTC
TRBJ1-5 | - | TRBV6-5 | - | CASTLGQLNQPQHF | TGTGCCAGCACTCTGGGCCAATTAAATCAGCCCCAGCATTTT
TRBJ1-1 | - | TRBV19 | - | CASSIPRGRSNTEAFF | TGTGCCAGTAGTATACCCAGGGGACGATCGAACACTGAAGCTTTCTTT
TRBJ1-2 | TRBD1 | TRBV7-3 | - | CASSPRGGTGGKDGYTF | TGTGCCAGCAGCCCCCGTGGCGGGACAGGGGGCAAAGATGGCTACACCTTC
TRBJ1-5 | - | TRBV10-3 | once | CATADSNQPQHF | TGTGCCACAGCGGATAGCAATCAGCCCCAGCATTTT
TRBJ2-7 | TRBD1 | TRBV6-5 | - | CASSFRTGGVEQYF | TGTGCCAGCAGTTTCAGGACAGGGGGCGTCGAGCAGTACTTC
TRBJ1-2 | TRBD1 | TRBV4-1 | - | CASSPGQGAPPVYGYTF | TGCGCCAGCAGCCCGGGACAGGGGGCGCCCCCTGTCTATGGCTACACCTTC
TRBJ1-3 | - | TRBV2 | - | CASRDSSPTTSGNTIYF | TGTGCCAGCAGGGACAGTTCCCCCACCACCTCTGGAAACACCATATATTTT
TRBJ1-4 | TRBD1 | TRBV2 | - | CASRPGTDQGKKLFF | TGTGCCAGCAGACCGGGGACAGACCAGGGAAAAAAACTGTTTTTT
TRBJ2-1 | - | TRBV5-1 | - | CASSSAVGTNEQFF | TGCGCCAGCAGCTCGGCGGTAGGTACCAATGAGCAGTTCTTC
TRBJ1-5 | TRBD1 | TRBV15 | - | CATSGGQGEVQPQHF | TGTGCCACCAGCGGGGGACAGGGGGAAGTCCAGCCCCAGCATTTT
TRBJ1-1 | TRBD1 | TRBV7-8 | - | CASSLRTGGFNTEAFF | TGTGCCAGCAGCTTACGGACAGGGGGCTTTAACACTGAAGCTTTCTTT
TRBJ1-2 | - | TRBV3-1/TRBV3-2 | - | CASSQVQGRGFGGYTF | TGTGCCAGCAGCCAAGTACAGGGCAGGGGATTTGGTGGCTACACCTTC
TRBJ2-2 | TRBD1 | TRBV29-1 | - | CSVRQGSTNTGELFF | TGCAGCGTTAGACAGGGATCAACGAACACCGGGGAGCTGTTTTTT
TRBJ1-3 | TRBD1 | TRBV5-1 | few | CASSLEGQNSGNTIYF | TGCGCCAGCAGCTTGGAGGGACAGAACTCTGGAAACACCATATATTTT
TRBJ1-6 | TRBD1 | TRBV6-5 | - | CASSYSWTGNSPLHF | TGTGCCAGCAGTTACTCATGGACAGGGAATTCACCCCTCCACTTT
TRBJ1-2 | - | TRBV5-1 | - | CASSLESGKSYTF | TGCGCCAGCAGCTTGGAATCAGGGAAGAGCTACACCTTC
TRBJ2-6 | - | TRBV19 | - | CASSNYRVPGANVLTF | TGTGCCAGTAGCAATTACAGGGTCCCTGGGGCCAACGTCCTGACTTTC
TRBJ1-1 | - | TRBV7-9 | - | CASSRPSELNTEAFF | TGTGCCAGCAGCCGTCCTTCGGAGCTGAACACTGAAGCTTTCTTT
TRBJ2-3 | - | TRBV24-1 | once | CATSDARTVGDPSDTQYF | TGTGCCACCAGTGACGCGCGGACAGTCGGGGATCCTTCCGATACGCAGTATTTT
TRBJ2-7 | - | TRBV7-2 | - | CASSLKDRSYHEQYF | TGTGCCAGCAGCTTAAAAGACAGGAGTTACCACGAGCAGTACTTC
TRBJ1-1 | - | TRBV5-1 | - | CASSYATGNTEAFF | TGCGCCAGCAGTTACGCGACAGGGAACACTGAAGCTTTCTTT
TRBJ1-3 | TRBD1 | TRBV27 | once | CASSLVPAQGGSGNTIYF | TGTGCCAGCAGTTTGGTCCCCGCGCAGGGGGGCTCTGGAAACACCATATATTTT
TRBJ1-2 | - | TRBV10-3 | - | CAISEDWYGYTF | TGTGCCATCAGTGAGGACTGGTATGGCTACACCTTC